A single sample is the source of the 18 T cell receptor beta chains below, sequenced in a study of T cell clonotyping in hematopoietic cell transplantation. Profiling relied on immunoSEQ multiplex PCR, and the TCRdb table lists in-frame clones only, not all of them. The sample holds approximately 4,200 clones, roughly 72% seen once. Sequencing was performed on peripheral blood mononuclear cells, taken 100 days after allogeneic stem cell transplant. Receptors were obtained from a male patient in his fifties or sixties who had an allogeneic stem cell transplant from an unrelated donor, so the T cells may come from the graft donor. Some clones in this sample may be carry-over from other donors' samples.

This chain uses TRBV6-5 with TRBJ1-2; no clear D gene. This CDR3 region has 12 residues. V lost 6 bases and J 1 base, leaving 6 bases between the germline ends. CDR1 and CDR2 from the germline V gene are MNHEY and SVGAGI. The CDR3 coding sequence is TGTGCCAGCAGCCCCATTAACTATGGCTACACCTTC. It yields the protein CASSPINYGYTF.

The rearrangement links TRBV19 to TRBJ2-2; 9 bases align to TRBD1. After removal of 6 bases from V and 5 bases from J, the junction contained 7 bases not matched to a gene. Looked up from germline, CDR1 is LNHDA and CDR2 is SQIVND (reference sequence). This CDR3 contains 15 residues. Here the CDR3 DNA reads TGTGCCAGTAGGTGGGACAGGGCAGTTACCGGGGAGCTGTTTTTT. Amino acids: CASRWDRAVTGELFF. The variable domain in full, completed from reference TRBV19 and TRBJ2-2, reads DGGITQSPKYLFRKEGQNVTLSCEQNLNHDAMYWYRQDPGQGLRLIYYSQIVNDFQKGDIAEGYSVSREKKESFPLTVTSAQKNPTAFYLCASRWDRAVTGELFFGEGSRLTVL.

In this sample, this clone turned up a few times. The V gene is TRBV5-1, the J gene TRBJ1-1; 10 bases are shared with TRBD1. Germline loops: CDR1 SGHRS, CDR2 YFSETQ. The V segment lost 4 bases and the J segment 6 bases; nucleotides outside the gene matches: 3. This CDR3 has 13 amino acids. CDR3 amino acids: CASSRTGGPEAFF. The CDR3 DNA reads as TGCGCCAGCAGCCGGACAGGGGGGCCTGAAGCTTTCTTT.

This chain uses TRBV6-5 with TRBJ1-2; 10 bases are shared with TRBD1. Germline assignment: CDR1 MNHEY and CDR2 SVGAGI. Germline trimming cut 3 bases from V and 4 bases from J; bases unmatched to any gene: 5. This CDR3 is built from 15 residues. This CDR3 is CASSYRGQGTYGYTF. The CDR3 nucleotides read TGTGCCAGCAGTTATAGGGGACAGGGGACCTATGGCTACACCTTC.

J is TRBJ2-7 and V is TRBV11-2, with D hard to call. Germline CDR1 is SGHAT and CDR2 is FQNNGV. The CDR3 consists of 13 residues. Trimming took off 5 bases at V and 3 bases at J, with 11 bases between the two ends. CDR3 sequence: CASSLPNGYEQYF. In DNA form, the CDR3 reads TGTGCCAGCAGCCTCCCGAATGGCTACGAGCAGTACTTC. Full variable domain (outside the CDR3, taken from reference TRBV11-2 and TRBJ2-7): EAGVAQSPRYKIIEKRQSVAFWCNPISGHATLYWYQQILGQGPKLLIQFQNNGVVDDSQLPKDRFSAERLKGVDSTLKIQPAKLEDSAVYLCASSLPNGYEQYFGPGTRLTVT.

The table lists this clone with a few counts. This chain connects TRBV28 to TRBJ1-5; TRBD1 agrees at 10 bases. In germline, CDR1 is MDHEN, CDR2 SYDVKM. With 6 bases clipped from V and 6 bases from J, the junction kept 5 bases outside the gene matches. The CDR3 runs to 14 residues. The CDR3, as DNA: TGTGCCAGCAGGCAGACAGGGGGCGGTCAGCCCCAGCATTTT. Its protein product is CASRQTGGGQPQHF.

This clone was counted only a few times. The CDR3 sequence is CASTLYGYTF. CDR3 bases: TGTGCCAGCACCCTCTATGGCTACACCTTC. The chain employs TRBV27 and TRBJ1-2; D remains ambiguous. CDR1 and CDR2 (germline): MNHEY, SMNVEV (reference sequence). The CDR3 extends over 10 amino acids. V was trimmed by 7 bases and J by 4 bases, leaving 4 bases between them.

This clone was seen once. The rearrangement joins TRBV7-2 to TRBJ2-5; 9 bases map to TRBD2. The germline gives CDR1 SGHTA, CDR2 FQGNSA. The trim removed 5 bases at V and 2 bases at J, leaving 6 bases unmatched. The CDR3 is 15 amino acids. The CDR3 protein is CASSLGTSLQETQYF. DNA for the CDR3: TGTGCCAGCAGCCTTGGGACTAGCCTACAAGAGACCCAGTACTTC.

This clone has only one observation. This sequence joins TRBV9 and TRBJ1-2, with D uncertain. The V and J ends lost 4 bases and 5 bases respectively, with 15 bases between them. This CDR3 contains 14 residues. Per germline, CDR1 SGDLS and CDR2 YYNGEE. Here the CDR3 reads CASSLGSSWYGYTF. DNA for the CDR3: TGTGCCAGCAGCTTAGGCTCCTCTTGGTATGGCTACACCTTC. The full variable domain, in which reference TRBV9 and TRBJ1-2 provide the parts outside the CDR3, is DSGVTQTPKHLITATGQRVTLRCSPRSGDLSVYWYQQSLDQGLQFLIQYYNGEERAKGNILERFSAQQFPDLHSELNLSSLELGDSALYFCASSLGSSWYGYTFGSGTRLTVV.

The chain is built from TRBV9 and TRBJ1-1; D is perhaps TRBD1 (5 bases). Trimming cost V 4 bases and J 4 bases, with 14 bases left between them. The CDR3 covers 14 residues. In germline, CDR1 is SGDLS, CDR2 YYNGEE. Here the CDR3 reads CASSTGTRVTEAFF. The CDR3 region has the DNA TGTGCCAGCAGCACCGGGACTCGGGTCACTGAAGCTTTCTTT.

This clone was detected only once. The chain employs TRBV28 and TRBJ2-3; D unclear. The CDR3 covers 12 residues. In germline, CDR1 is MDHEN, CDR2 SYDVKM. With 8 bases removed from V and 6 bases from J, the gap between germline ends came to 12 bases. CDR3 coding DNA: TGTGCCAGCCAGCCCCGCTCGGATACGCAGTATTTT. It codes for CASQPRSDTQYF.

The chain recombines TRBV19 with TRBJ2-1; D might be TRBD1 or TRBD2, each matching 6 bases. The CDR3 sequence is 14 residues long. The ends were cut back, 10 bases at V and 0 bases at J, with 13 bases in the middle. CDR1 is LNHDA, CDR2 SQIVND, per germline (reference sequence). CDR3 sequence reads: CATRRGSSYNEQFF. The CDR3 DNA follows: TGTGCCACACGGAGGGGGAGCTCCTACAATGAGCAGTTCTTC.

This clone is a singleton in its sample. The V call is TRBV25-1, the J call TRBJ2-7; perhaps TRBD1 as D (6 bases). CDR1 and CDR2 (germline): MGHDK, SYGVNS. The V gene lost 4 bases and the J gene lost 2 bases, with 12 bases spanning the gap. This CDR3 comprises 14 residues. CDR3 nucleotides: TGTGCCAGCAGTGGGGAGACAGGTGCCTACGAGCAGTACTTC. Amino acid sequence: CASSGETGAYEQYF.

The J gene is TRBJ2-7, the V gene TRBV28, with D perhaps TRBD1 (5 bases). Trimming cost V 1 base and J 3 bases, with 10 bases left between them. The germline gives CDR1 MDHEN, CDR2 SYDVKM. CDR3 size: 14 residues. The CDR3 reads CASSLLDTFYEQYF. CDR3 nucleotides: TGTGCCAGCAGTTTATTGGACACCTTCTACGAGCAGTACTTC.

The rearrangement joins TRBV11-2 to TRBJ1-5; D is unresolved. The germline V gene has CDR1 SGHAT and CDR2 FQNNGV. V was clipped by 6 bases and J by 7 bases, with 13 bases between them. CDR3 length: 13 residues. The CDR3 spells CASSPNTGQPQHF. In nucleotides, the CDR3 is TGTGCCAGCAGTCCAAACACCGGGCAGCCCCAGCATTTT.

The V gene is TRBV6-5, the J gene TRBJ2-7, with D perhaps TRBD1 (6 bases). Germline V lookup: CDR1 MNHEY, CDR2 SVGAGI. This CDR3 has 14 amino acids. The ends were cut back, 5 bases at V and 0 bases at J, with 11 bases in the middle. The CDR3 nucleotides are TGTGCCAGCAGTAAAACAGGGAACTCCTACGAGCAGTACTTC. Translated: CASSKTGNSYEQYF.

The chain has TRBV5-4 and TRBJ1-2; no clear D gene. The CDR3 length is 14 residues. Looked up from germline, CDR1 is SGHNT and CDR2 is YYREEE (reference sequence). The V end lost 0 bases, the J end lost 6 bases, and 12 bases lay between the germline ends. The CDR3 DNA reads TGTGCCAGCAGCTTGGTGGATCCGGGGAATGGCTACACCTTC. Protein product: CASSLVDPGNGYTF.

The chain uses TRBV11-3 and TRBJ2-1, with TRBD1 identical over 7 bases. This CDR3 has 15 amino acids. Per the germline V gene, CDR1 is SGHNT and CDR2 is YENEEA. The trim removed 5 bases at V and 8 bases at J, leaving 12 bases unmatched. The CDR3 here is CASSRGQVVGDEQFF. The CDR3 DNA follows: TGTGCCAGCAGCCGAGGACAGGTCGTTGGCGATGAGCAGTTCTTC.